Listed below are T cell receptor beta chains from one sample, sequenced in a study of cytomegalovirus exposure and HLA in healthy donors. Sequencing used immunoSEQ multiplex PCR; TCRdb keeps in-frame clones, though not all of them. There are fewer than 110,000 clones in the sample; around 85% occur only once, and approximately 3.9% lies in the top ten. Sequenced material: PBMCs. These receptors all come from a man under 40 in good health and CMV-seronegative. Each CDR3 is given with its conserved first and last residue. A D gene is named only where the DNA matches it firmly. Size is omitted from some rows. Given values are once, few, many or a class for expanded clones.

CDR3 protein,CDR3 DNA,clone size,J gene,D gene,V gene
CASSLGTGGNEKLFF,TGTGCCAGCAGCTTGGGGACAGGTGGAAATGAAAAACTGTTTTTT,-,TRBJ1-4,TRBD1,TRBV13
CSVGAGSMLETQYF,TGCAGCGTTGGGGCTGGGAGTATGTTAGAGACCCAGTACTTC,-,TRBJ2-5,-,TRBV29-1
CSVDRGPYNEQFF,TGCAGCGTTGACAGGGGCCCCTACAATGAGCAGTTCTTC,few,TRBJ2-1,-,TRBV29-1
CASTGDSYEQYF,TGTGCCAGCACGGGAGACTCCTACGAGCAGTACTTC,-,TRBJ2-7,-,TRBV6-5
CASSWGTSGGGEQFF,TGTGCCAGCAGCTGGGGGACTAGCGGGGGGGGTGAGCAGTTCTTC,-,TRBJ2-1,TRBD2,TRBV11-2
CASSYSRTYGYTF,TGTGCCAGCAGTTACTCGCGCACCTATGGCTACACCTTC,-,TRBJ1-2,-,TRBV6-5
CAWSVLVNGPYGYTF,TGTGCCTGGAGTGTACTGGTGAATGGGCCATATGGCTACACCTTC,-,TRBJ1-2,-,TRBV30
CASSLSPNSYNEQFF,TGTGCCAGCAGCCTTAGTCCCAACTCCTACAATGAGCAGTTCTTC,once,TRBJ2-1,-,TRBV9
CASSPPNPGGRHTGELFF,TGTGCCAGCTCACCACCGAATCCCGGGGGGAGGCACACCGGGGAGCTGTTTTTT,-,TRBJ2-2,TRBD2,TRBV18
CASSQVYGEQFF,TGTGCCAGCAGCCAAGTTTACGGTGAGCAGTTCTTC,-,TRBJ2-1,-,TRBV14
CAISSYGPLATDTIYF,TGTGCCATCAGCTCATACGGTCCGCTAGCGACGGACACCATATATTTT,-,TRBJ1-3,-,TRBV10-3
CASSPRDSPLGYTF,TGTGCCAGCTCACCACGGGACAGCCCCTTAGGCTACACCTTC,-,TRBJ1-2,TRBD1,TRBV18
CASSQGDRGLRGYTF,TGCGCCAGCAGCCAAGGGGACAGGGGGCTTCGTGGCTACACCTTC,-,TRBJ1-2,TRBD1,TRBV4-1
CASGLAGGGTGELFF,TGTGCCAGCGGATTAGCGGGAGGGGGCACCGGGGAGCTGTTTTTT,-,TRBJ2-2,TRBD2,TRBV5-6
CASRTKPDSNSPLHF,TGTGCCAGCAGGACGAAACCGGACAGCAATTCACCCCTCCACTTT,once,TRBJ1-6,-,TRBV6-1
CASSQVQGRRNTIYF,TGCGCCAGCAGCCAAGTACAGGGTCGAAGAAACACCATATATTTT,-,TRBJ1-3,-,TRBV4-1
CASSPDTSSYEQYF,TGTGCCAGCTCGCCAGACACGAGCTCCTACGAGCAGTACTTC,-,TRBJ2-7,-,TRBV18
CASSQGYEQGTEAFF,TGCGCCAGCAGCCAAGGGTACGAACAGGGGACTGAAGCTTTCTTT,few,TRBJ1-1,TRBD1,TRBV4-1
CASSKTRGLAGVREQYF,TGTGCCAGTAGTAAGACCCGTGGACTAGCGGGAGTTCGGGAGCAGTACTTC,-,TRBJ2-7,TRBD2,TRBV19
CASSQDSRQGPYGYTF,TGCGCCAGCAGCCAAGATTCTCGACAGGGCCCATATGGCTACACCTTC,once,TRBJ1-2,TRBD1,TRBV4-1
CASSVEQRGIYNEQFF,TGTGCCAGCAGCGTAGAGCAACGGGGGATCTACAATGAGCAGTTCTTC,few,TRBJ2-1,-,TRBV9
CASSLGQGYRGNQPQHF,TGTGCCAGCAGCCTTGGACAGGGTTATAGGGGCAATCAGCCCCAGCATTTT,once,TRBJ1-5,TRBD1,TRBV7-9
CASSNPRWEGQNTEAFF,TGTGCCAGCAGCAACCCAAGGTGGGAGGGACAGAACACTGAAGCTTTCTTT,-,TRBJ1-1,-,TRBV9